These T cell receptor beta chains were read from a single sample in a study of Ad26.COV2.S vaccination and SARS-CoV-2 variants. Measured with immunoSEQ multiplex PCR; TCRdb has only the in-frame clones, and not every one. The repertoire holds roughly 240,000 clones, with around nine tenths as singletons. Sequences were derived from peripheral blood, sampled in a trial of Ad26.COV2.S vaccine versus placebo. These receptor sequences come from a person aged 18 to 65 who received the Ad26.COV2.S COVID-19 vaccine or a placebo. Each CDR3 is given with its conserved first and last residue. D genes are given only for firm matches. Clone size is not always given. Where it is, it says once, few, many or a class for expanded clones.

clone_size: -
v_call: TRBV10-1
j_call: TRBJ1-5
d_call: -
cdr3_aa: CASSESREVGQSNQPQHF
cdr3_nt: TGCGCCAGCAGTGAGTCTAGGGAGGTTGGACAGAGCAATCAGCCCCAGCATTTT

clone_size: once
v_call: TRBV2
j_call: TRBJ2-2
d_call: -
cdr3_aa: CASSGLETNTGELFF
cdr3_nt: TGTGCCAGCAGTGGACTCGAGACGAACACCGGGGAGCTGTTTTTT

clone_size: -
v_call: TRBV12-3/TRBV12-4
j_call: TRBJ2-5
d_call: -
cdr3_aa: CASSFFLSTQYF
cdr3_nt: TGTGCCAGCAGTTTTTTCCTCAGCACCCAGTACTTC

clone_size: -
v_call: TRBV4-3
j_call: TRBJ2-3
d_call: TRBD2
cdr3_aa: CASSQVRASGVYTDTQYF
cdr3_nt: TGCGCCAGCAGCCAAGTTCGGGCTAGCGGGGTGTACACAGATACGCAGTATTTT

clone_size: -
v_call: TRBV7-9
j_call: TRBJ1-6
d_call: TRBD1
cdr3_aa: CASDWGPGQVNSPLHF
cdr3_nt: TGTGCCAGCGACTGGGGTCCGGGACAGGTCAATTCACCCCTCCACTTT

clone_size: -
v_call: TRBV27
j_call: TRBJ1-2
d_call: -
cdr3_aa: CASSLRGYGYTF
cdr3_nt: TGTGCCAGCAGTTTAAGGGGATATGGCTACACCTTC

clone_size: few
v_call: TRBV7-9
j_call: TRBJ2-7
d_call: TRBD2
cdr3_aa: CASSTAGLAVNEQYF
cdr3_nt: TGTGCCAGCAGTACTGCGGGACTAGCAGTCAACGAGCAGTACTTC

clone_size: few
v_call: TRBV4-3
j_call: TRBJ2-7
d_call: -
cdr3_aa: CASSQEKSYYEQYF
cdr3_nt: TGCGCCAGCAGCCAAGAGAAGAGTTACTACGAGCAGTACTTC

clone_size: once
v_call: TRBV19
j_call: TRBJ1-1
d_call: -
cdr3_aa: CASSLLGRVTEAFF
cdr3_nt: TGTGCCAGTAGCCTCCTGGGCAGGGTCACTGAAGCTTTCTTT

clone_size: -
v_call: TRBV12-5
j_call: TRBJ1-5
d_call: -
cdr3_aa: CASGLEEGQPQHF
cdr3_nt: TGTGCTAGTGGTTTGGAGGAGGGTCAGCCCCAGCATTTT

clone_size: -
v_call: TRBV6-2/TRBV6-3
j_call: TRBJ1-1
d_call: -
cdr3_aa: CASSPGTNTEAFF
cdr3_nt: TGTGCCAGCAGCCCCGGGACTAACACTGAAGCTTTCTTT

clone_size: -
v_call: TRBV24-1
j_call: TRBJ1-1
d_call: -
cdr3_aa: CAIEDTEAFF
cdr3_nt: TGTGCCATCGAGGACACTGAAGCTTTCTTT

clone_size: -
v_call: TRBV5-4
j_call: TRBJ1-2
d_call: -
cdr3_aa: CASSLVAQGSNYGYTF
cdr3_nt: TGTGCCAGCAGCTTGGTGGCTCAGGGGTCTAACTATGGCTACACCTTC

clone_size: -
v_call: TRBV7-8
j_call: TRBJ2-3
d_call: TRBD2
cdr3_aa: CASSLARSGGVRDTQYF
cdr3_nt: TGTGCCAGCAGCTTAGCGCGTAGCGGGGGGGTCCGAGATACGCAGTATTTT

clone_size: -
v_call: TRBV9
j_call: TRBJ1-2
d_call: -
cdr3_aa: CASSVGQGHYGYTF
cdr3_nt: TGTGCCAGCAGCGTAGGCCAGGGACACTATGGCTACACCTTC

clone_size: -
v_call: TRBV20-1
j_call: TRBJ2-7
d_call: TRBD2
cdr3_aa: CGGLAGGSQYF
cdr3_nt: TGCGGGGGACTAGCGGGAGGTTCCCAGTACTTC

clone_size: -
v_call: TRBV7-2
j_call: TRBJ2-7
d_call: -
cdr3_aa: CASSLGQSPYEQYF
cdr3_nt: TGTGCCAGCAGCTTAGGCCAGTCTCCCTACGAGCAGTACTTC

clone_size: once
v_call: TRBV9
j_call: TRBJ1-6
d_call: -
cdr3_aa: CASSVERGDSPLHF
cdr3_nt: TGTGCCAGCAGCGTAGAGAGGGGGGATTCACCCCTCCACTTT

clone_size: -
v_call: TRBV6-2/TRBV6-3
j_call: TRBJ2-5
d_call: TRBD1
cdr3_aa: CASSYSTGQGARGKTQYF
cdr3_nt: TGTGCCAGCAGTTACTCCACGGGACAGGGGGCGCGGGGAAAGACCCAGTACTTC

clone_size: -
v_call: TRBV7-2
j_call: TRBJ2-5
d_call: -
cdr3_aa: CASSLGGVGETQYF
cdr3_nt: TGTGCCAGCAGCTTGGGGGGAGTGGGAGAGACCCAGTACTTC

clone_size: -
v_call: TRBV7-2
j_call: TRBJ2-2
d_call: TRBD1
cdr3_aa: CASRQGGNTGELFF
cdr3_nt: TGTGCCAGTAGACAGGGGGGGAACACCGGGGAGCTGTTTTTT